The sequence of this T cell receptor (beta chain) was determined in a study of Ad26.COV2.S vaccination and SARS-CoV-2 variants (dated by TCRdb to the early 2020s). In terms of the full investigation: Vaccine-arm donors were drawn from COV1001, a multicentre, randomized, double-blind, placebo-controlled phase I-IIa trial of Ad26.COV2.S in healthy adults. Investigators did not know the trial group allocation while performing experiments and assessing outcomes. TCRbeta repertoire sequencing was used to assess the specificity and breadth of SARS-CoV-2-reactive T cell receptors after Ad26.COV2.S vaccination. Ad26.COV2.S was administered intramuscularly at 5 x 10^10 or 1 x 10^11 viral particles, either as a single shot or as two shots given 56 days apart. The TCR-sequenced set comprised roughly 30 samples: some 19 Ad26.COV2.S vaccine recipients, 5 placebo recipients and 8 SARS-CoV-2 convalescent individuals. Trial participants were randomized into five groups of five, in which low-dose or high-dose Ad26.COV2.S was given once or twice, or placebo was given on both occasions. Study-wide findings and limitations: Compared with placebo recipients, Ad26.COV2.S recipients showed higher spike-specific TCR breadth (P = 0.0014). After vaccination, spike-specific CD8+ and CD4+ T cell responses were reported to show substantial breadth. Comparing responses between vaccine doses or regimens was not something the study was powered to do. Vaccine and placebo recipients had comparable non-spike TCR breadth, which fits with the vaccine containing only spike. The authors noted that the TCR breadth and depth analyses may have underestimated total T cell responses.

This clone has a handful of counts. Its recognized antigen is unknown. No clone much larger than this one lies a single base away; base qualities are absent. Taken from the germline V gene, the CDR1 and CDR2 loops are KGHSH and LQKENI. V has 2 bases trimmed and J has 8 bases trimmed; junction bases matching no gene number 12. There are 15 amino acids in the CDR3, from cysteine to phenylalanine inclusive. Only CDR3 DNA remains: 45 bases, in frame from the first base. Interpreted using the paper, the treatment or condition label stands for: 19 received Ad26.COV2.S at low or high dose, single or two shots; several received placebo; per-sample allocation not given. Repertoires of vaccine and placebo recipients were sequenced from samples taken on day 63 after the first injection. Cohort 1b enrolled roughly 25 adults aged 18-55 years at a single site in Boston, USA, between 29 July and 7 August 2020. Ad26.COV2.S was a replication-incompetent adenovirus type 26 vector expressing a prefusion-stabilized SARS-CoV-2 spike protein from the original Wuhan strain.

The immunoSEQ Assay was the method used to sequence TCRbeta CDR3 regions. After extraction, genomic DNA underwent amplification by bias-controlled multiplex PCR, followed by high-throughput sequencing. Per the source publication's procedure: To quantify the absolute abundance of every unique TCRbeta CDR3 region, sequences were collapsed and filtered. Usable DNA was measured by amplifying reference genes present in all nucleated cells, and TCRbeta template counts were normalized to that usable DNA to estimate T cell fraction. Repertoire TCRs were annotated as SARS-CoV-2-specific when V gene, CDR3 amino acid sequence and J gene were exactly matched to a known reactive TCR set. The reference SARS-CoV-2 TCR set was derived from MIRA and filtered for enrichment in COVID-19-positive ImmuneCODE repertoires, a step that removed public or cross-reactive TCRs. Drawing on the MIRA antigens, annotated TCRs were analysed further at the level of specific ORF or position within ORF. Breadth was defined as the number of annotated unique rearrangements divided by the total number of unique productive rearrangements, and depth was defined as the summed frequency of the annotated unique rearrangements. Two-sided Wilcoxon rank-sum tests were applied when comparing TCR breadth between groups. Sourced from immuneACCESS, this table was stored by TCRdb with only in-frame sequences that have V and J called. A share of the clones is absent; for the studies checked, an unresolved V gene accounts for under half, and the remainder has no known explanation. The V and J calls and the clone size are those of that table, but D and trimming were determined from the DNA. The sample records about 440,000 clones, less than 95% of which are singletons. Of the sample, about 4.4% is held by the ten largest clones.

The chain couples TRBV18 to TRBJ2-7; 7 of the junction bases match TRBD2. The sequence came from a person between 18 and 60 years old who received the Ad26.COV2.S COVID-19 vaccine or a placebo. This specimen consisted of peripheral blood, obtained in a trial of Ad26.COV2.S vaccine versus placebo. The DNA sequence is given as TGTGCCAGCTCACCAGAATGGGAGGGCGGAGTCCAGCAGTACTTC. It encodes CASSPEWEGGVQQYF.